This passage covers 18 T cell receptor beta chains from one sample sequenced in a study of control samples from healthy donors and cancer patients. Profiled with immunoSEQ multiplex PCR; TCRdb holds only in-frame clones, not every one. Of 160,000 or so clones in the sample, roughly 94% were seen once. Sequencing was performed on PBMCs. The receptors derive from a man in his 60s with colorectal cancer.

This chain uses TRBV7-9 with TRBJ1-4; the D gene is possibly TRBD1 (5 bases). Germline lookup yields CDR1 SEHNR and CDR2 FQNEAQ (reference sequence). Trimming removed 5 bases from V and 0 bases from J, with 7 bases in between. The CDR3 covers 14 residues. CDR3 DNA sequence: TGTGCCAGCAGCCCACAGGCAACTAATGAAAAACTGTTTTTT. It encodes CASSPQATNEKLFF.

This rearrangement joins TRBV12-3 or TRBV12-4 to TRBJ2-7, with no clear D. The CDR3 is made up of 11 amino acids. V lost 2 bases and J 5 bases, leaving 4 bases between the germline ends. The CDR3 bases are TGTGCCAGCAGTTTAACGAACGAGCAGTACTTC. It yields the protein CASSLTNEQYF.

This chain uses TRBV2 with TRBJ1-5; D gene unclear. There are 14 residues in the CDR3. The germline CDR1 and CDR2 sequences are SNHLY and FYNNEI. The ends were cut back, 7 bases at V and 7 bases at J, with 17 bases in the middle. The CDR3 loop is CASKKDMDSQPQHF. The CDR3 DNA follows: TGTGCCAGCAAGAAAGATATGGATAGCCAGCCCCAGCATTTT. The entire variable domain, with the rest obtained from reference TRBV2 and TRBJ1-5, is as follows: EPEVTQTPSHQVTQMGQEVILRCVPISNHLYFYWYRQILGQKVEFLVSFYNNEISEKSEIFDDQFSVERPDGSNFTLKIRSTKLEDSAMYFCASKKDMDSQPQHFGDGTRLSIL.

This sequence joins TRBV6-1 and TRBJ2-7; possibly TRBD1 or TRBD2 for D (5 bases each). V lost 1 base to trimming and J lost 0 bases, with 10 bases between them. The CDR3 runs to 15 residues. The germline V gene encodes CDR1 MNHNS and CDR2 SASEGT. As DNA, the CDR3 is TGTGCCAGCAGTGAAGGGGGGATGACCTCCTACGAGCAGTACTTC. Amino acids: CASSEGGMTSYEQYF.

The chain is built from TRBV12-1 and TRBJ2-7; whether TRBD1, the table's D call, matches the DNA was not checked. TRBV12-1 is labeled a pseudogene. CDR3 length: 15 residues. The CDR3 spells CASSLGQSRDYEQYF. In DNA, the CDR3 is TGTGCCAGCAGCCTGGGACAAAGCCGGGACTACGAGCAGTACTTC.

A single count supports this clone. Different DNA sequences within this sample yield the same CDR3. The chain has TRBV5-1 and TRBJ1-1, with D possibly matching TRBD1 (5 bases). Trimming took off 1 base at V and 1 base at J, with 8 bases between the two ends. From germline, CDR1 is SGHRS and CDR2 YFSETQ. The CDR3 loop spans 14 amino acids. CDR3 sequence reads: CASSLQDKNTEAFF. The CDR3 coding sequence is TGCGCCAGCAGCTTGCAGGACAAGAACACTGAAGCTTTCTTT. Variable domain in full (rest from reference TRBV5-1 and TRBJ1-1): KAGVTQTPRYLIKTRGQQVTLSCSPISGHRSVSWYQQTPGQGLQFLFEYFSETQRNKGNFPGRFSGRQFSNSRSEMNVSTLELGDSALYLCASSLQDKNTEAFFGQGTRLTVV.

This clone is a singleton in its sample. This sequence joins TRBV5-1 and TRBJ1-4; 9 bases map to TRBD1. The trim removed 0 bases at V and 4 bases at J, leaving 4 bases unmatched. In germline, CDR1 is SGHRS, CDR2 YFSETQ. The CDR3 covers 16 residues. The CDR3: CASSLAGQGFNEKLFF. DNA for the CDR3: TGCGCCAGCAGCTTGGCCGGACAGGGGTTTAATGAAAAACTGTTTTTT.

The V call is TRBV7-8, the J call TRBJ2-5; 11 nucleotides agree with TRBD1. Germline V gene sequence: CDR1 SGHVS, CDR2 FQNEAQ. There are 15 residues in the CDR3. The V and J ends lost 5 bases and 5 bases, in that order; junction bases with no gene match: 7. For the CDR3, the DNA is TGTGCCAGCAGCCCCGGACAGGGGGCGGGGGAGACCCAGTACTTC. This sequence encodes CASSPGQGAGETQYF.

This chain uses TRBV7-9 with TRBJ2-7; possibly TRBD1 or TRBD2 for D (5 bases each). The V end lost 4 bases, the J end lost 3 bases, and 13 bases lay between the germline ends. The germline V gene encodes CDR1 SEHNR and CDR2 FQNEAQ (reference sequence). The CDR3 length is 14 residues. The CDR3 DNA follows: TGTGCCAGCAGCTCCGTCGGGACCAGCTACGAGCAGTACTTC. Translation gives CASSSVGTSYEQYF.

This chain joins TRBV3-1 (or the pseudogene TRBV3-2) and TRBJ1-6; possibly TRBD1 for D (5 bases). CDR1 and CDR2 (germline): LGHDT, YNNKEL (reference sequence). This CDR3 region has 15 residues. The V gene lost 4 bases and the J gene lost 5 bases, with 12 bases spanning the gap. This CDR3 is CASSPQGIDNSPLHF. CDR3 bases: TGTGCCAGCAGCCCGCAGGGAATTGATAATTCACCCCTCCACTTT.

V usage is TRBV3-1 (or the pseudogene TRBV3-2) and J usage is TRBJ2-5; 10 nucleotides match TRBD1. V was clipped by 1 base and J by 2 bases; unmatched bases: 4. This CDR3 spans 16 amino acids. Germline values: CDR1 LGHDT, CDR2 YNNKEL (reference sequence). In nucleotides, the CDR3 is TGTGCCAGCAGCCAAGGGACAGGGGGTCAGCAAGAGACCCAGTACTTC. It is translated as CASSQGTGGQQETQYF.

The chain employs TRBV18 and TRBJ1-5; no clear D. The CDR3 is 16 residues long. V gave up 0 bases and J gave up 0 bases, with 9 bases separating them. The germline CDR1 and CDR2 sequences are KGHSH and LQKENI. The CDR3 loop is CASSPPGSGSNQPQHF. CDR3 nucleotides: TGTGCCAGCTCACCACCCGGCAGCGGTAGCAATCAGCCCCAGCATTTT.

The chain has TRBV29-1 and TRBJ1-3, with D uncertain. Germline values: CDR1 SQVTM, CDR2 ANQGSEA. CDR3 length: 15 residues. V shed 4 bases and J shed 4 bases, with 17 bases lying between them. CDR3 nucleotides: TGCAGCGTTGCTGCGGGCCCGAGTCCGGGAAACACCATATATTTT. Protein product: CSVAAGPSPGNTIYF.

The V gene is TRBV6-4, the J gene TRBJ1-1; D remains ambiguous. This CDR3 has 13 residues. The germline gives CDR1 MRHNA, CDR2 SNTAGT. The V gene lost 6 bases and the J gene lost 0 bases, with 8 bases spanning the gap. The CDR3 loop is CASRSRVNTEAFF. The CDR3 DNA reads TGTGCCAGCAGGTCTAGGGTGAACACTGAAGCTTTCTTT.

The CDR3 is CAISDGGGYEQYF. CDR3 coding DNA: TGTGCCATCAGTGACGGGGGCGGGTACGAGCAGTACTTC. The gene calls are TRBV10-3 and TRBJ2-7; perhaps D is TRBD1 or TRBD2 (6 bases each). Germline V gene sequence: CDR1 ENHRY, CDR2 SYGVKD. The CDR3 is 13 residues long. Trimming cost V 3 bases and J 4 bases, with 10 bases left between them.

V usage is TRBV6-6 and J usage is TRBJ1-2; D may be TRBD1 (6 bases). With 6 bases removed from V and 4 bases from J, the gap between germline ends came to 18 bases. CDR1 MNHNY and CDR2 SVGAGI come from the germline V gene (reference sequence). The CDR3 is made up of 15 amino acids. The CDR3 sequence is CASSRQAGGLYGYTF. The CDR3 DNA is TGTGCCAGCAGCCGCCAGGCGGGGGGCCTCTATGGCTACACCTTC.

V usage is TRBV2 and J usage is TRBJ2-5; weak D call: TRBD1 (6 bases). Germline V gene sequence: CDR1 SNHLY, CDR2 FYNNEI. The CDR3 is made up of 13 amino acids. V shed 6 bases and J shed 5 bases, with 13 bases lying between them. The CDR3 DNA follows: TGTGCCAGCAGCCCGGACAGTAGCGAGACCCAGTACTTC. Residues: CASSPDSSETQYF.

The V call is TRBV9, the J call TRBJ2-5, with 10 nucleotides matching TRBD2. Unmatched junction bases numbered 3, after V lost 4 bases and J lost 0 bases. The CDR3 is 15 amino acids. Germline V CDR1 and CDR2: SGDLS, YYNGEE. The CDR3 spells CASSFSGGNQETQYF. DNA of the CDR3: TGTGCCAGCAGCTTTAGCGGGGGGAACCAAGAGACCCAGTACTTC.